This section outlines one T cell receptor beta chain sequence together with its context. This record belongs to a study of shared clonotypes between healthy human individuals. Looking at the study overall: Each donor's CD4 naive and CD4 memory cells filled three plates apiece, CD8 naive two, and CD8 memory one.

The deep-level immunoSEQ assay was used. TCRdb keeps only in-frame clones here, not all; method: immunoSEQ multiplex PCR. The table lists millions of clones, 90% to 95% of them singletons. The sequence was obtained from a man aged 18 to 30 in good health. Sequencing was done on a sample of naive CD4+ T cells sorted from blood. Noted subset: CD45RA+ positively selected.

The CDR3 loop is CASSQLSGNSPLHF. The DNA of the CDR3 is TGCGCCAGCAGCCAATTGTCCGGAAATTCACCCCTCCACTTT. The chain combines TRBV4-1 with TRBJ1-6; D unresolved. V was clipped by 2 bases and J by 7 bases, with 9 bases between them. From germline, CDR1 is MGHRA and CDR2 YSYEKL. The CDR3 extends over 14 amino acids.